This TCR beta chain was profiled in a study of OX40 agonist ivuxolimab in advanced cancers. Broader study findings: Antigens targeted by the expanded peripheral T cells were not determined.

Profiled with immunoSEQ multiplex PCR; TCRdb holds only in-frame clones, not every one. The data show tens of thousands of clones, roughly 91% seen once. In regard to this clone: Its antigen is as yet unknown.

After removal of 3 bases from V and 1 base from J, the junction contained 2 bases not matched to a gene. CDR3 length: 14 amino acids. Looked up from germline, CDR1 is MNHEY and CDR2 is SVGAGI. This sequence originates from an adult with an advanced solid tumor such as melanoma, head and neck, liver or kidney cancer. This chain connects TRBV6-5 to TRBJ2-7, with TRBD1 identical over 8 bases. This sample comprised CD4+ or CD8+ T cells sorted from blood, obtained in a trial of the OX40 agonist ivuxolimab. The CDR3, as DNA: TGTGCCAGCAGTTATAGGACAGGGTCCTACGAGCAGTACTTC. Protein product: CASSYRTGSYEQYF.